Detailed here is one TCR beta chain. The antigen is not known. TCRdb passed the reads through MiXCR, listing each CDR3 protein once. The sample gives a few hundred thousand distinct CDR3 sequences, about 18% of which show up once; roughly 45% is in the top ten. This specimen comes from a study of T cell repertoires in cytomegalovirus infection. Across the study: It was the public TCR beta signatures that indicated both CMV infection and matching HLA type. Study-wide results and caveats: Dominating the ex vivo response were TCR beta clonotypes that were CMV-specific and HLA-C-restricted. Cumulative frequency of public TCR beta families picked out carriers of CMV plus the relevant HLA.

The sequenced sample was CD8+ T cells from PBMCs. This sequence originates from a human donor in good health (CMV status not recorded). Some clones in this sample may be carry-over from other donors' samples.

CDR3 sequence reads: CATSLDSYLFEQFF. Written as DNA, the CDR3 is TGTGCCACCAGCCTAGACAGCTACCTCTTTGAGCAGTTCTTC. The chain links TRBV15 to TRBJ2-1; possible D gene TRBD1, 5 bases. CDR1 and CDR2 (germline): LNHNV, YYDKDF (reference sequence). V dropped 5 bases and J dropped 9 bases, with 17 bases sitting between them. The CDR3 totals 14 residues.